The present T cell receptor (beta chain) was sequenced within a study of cytomegalovirus exposure and HLA in healthy donors. For the study at large: Genotyping showed approximately 81% of over 350 donors falling in the Caucasian-associated ancestry cluster.

This CDR3 comprises 14 residues. Germline lookup yields CDR1 SGHTA and CDR2 FQGNSA. The V end lost 1 base, the J end lost 5 bases, and 12 bases lay between the germline ends. This clone was seen only a few times. The antigen is unknown. Vbeta (60) and Jbeta (13) primers were used in the PCR. Some clones are missing from TCRdb's copy, which holds only in-frame ones; the method was immunoSEQ multiplex PCR. The profile shows approximately 180,000 clones, more than 9.5% of them singletons. Overall study findings and caveats: Based on reports, TCR beta sequences accurately predicted HLA-A and HLA-B alleles for most subjects. Some V segments could not be told apart, so they were left out, TRBV6-2 and TRBV6-3 among them. Roughly uniform sequencing depth across donors was assumed, possibly incorrectly.

The receptor was derived from a man aged 50-60 years in good health and CMV-seropositive. The specimen sequenced was PBMCs. The J gene is TRBJ2-7, the V gene TRBV7-2; D unresolved. This CDR3 is CASSLGSRFHEQYF. For the CDR3, the DNA is TGTGCCAGCAGCTTAGGTTCCAGGTTCCACGAGCAGTACTTC.